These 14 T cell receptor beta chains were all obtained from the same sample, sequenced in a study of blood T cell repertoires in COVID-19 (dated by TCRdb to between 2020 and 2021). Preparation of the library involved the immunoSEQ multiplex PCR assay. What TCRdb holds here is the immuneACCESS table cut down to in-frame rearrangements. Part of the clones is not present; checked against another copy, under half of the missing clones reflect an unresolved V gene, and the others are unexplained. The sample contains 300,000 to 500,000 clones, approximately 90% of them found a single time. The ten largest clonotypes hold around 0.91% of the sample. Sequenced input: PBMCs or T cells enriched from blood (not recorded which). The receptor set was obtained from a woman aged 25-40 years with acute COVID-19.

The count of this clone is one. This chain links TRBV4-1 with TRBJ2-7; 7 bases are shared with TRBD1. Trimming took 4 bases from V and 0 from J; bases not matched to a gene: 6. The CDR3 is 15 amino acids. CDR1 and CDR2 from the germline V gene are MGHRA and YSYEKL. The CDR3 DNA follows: TGCGCCAGCAGCCTCACGGGACAGAGCTCCTACGAGCAGTACTTC. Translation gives CASSLTGQSSYEQYF.

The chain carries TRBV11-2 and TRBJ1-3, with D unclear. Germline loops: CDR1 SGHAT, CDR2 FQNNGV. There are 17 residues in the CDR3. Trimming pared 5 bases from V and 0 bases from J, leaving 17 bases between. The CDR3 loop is CASSSGRVASSGNTIYF. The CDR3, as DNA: TGTGCCAGCAGCAGCGGACGGGTTGCGAGCTCTGGAAACACCATATATTTT.

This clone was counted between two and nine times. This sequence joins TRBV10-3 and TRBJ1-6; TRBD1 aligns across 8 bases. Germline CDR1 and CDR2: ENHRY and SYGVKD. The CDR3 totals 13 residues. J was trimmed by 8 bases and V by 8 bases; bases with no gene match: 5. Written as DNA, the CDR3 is TGTGCCATCTTAGGACAGGGTCATTCACCCCTCCACTTT. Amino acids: CAILGQGHSPLHF.

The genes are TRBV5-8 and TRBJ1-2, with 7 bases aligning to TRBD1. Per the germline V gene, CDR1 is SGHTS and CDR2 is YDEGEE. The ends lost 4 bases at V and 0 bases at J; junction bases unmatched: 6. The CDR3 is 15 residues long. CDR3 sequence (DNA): TGTGCCAGCAGCGGAAGCGACAGGGCTAACTATGGCTACACCTTC. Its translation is CASSGSDRANYGYTF.

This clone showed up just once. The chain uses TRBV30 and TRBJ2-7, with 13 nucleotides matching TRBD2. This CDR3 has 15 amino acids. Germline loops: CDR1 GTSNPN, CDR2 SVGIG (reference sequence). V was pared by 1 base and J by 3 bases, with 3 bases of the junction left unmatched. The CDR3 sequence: CAWSETSGGLYEQYF. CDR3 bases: TGTGCCTGGAGTGAGACTAGCGGGGGGCTCTACGAGCAGTACTTC.

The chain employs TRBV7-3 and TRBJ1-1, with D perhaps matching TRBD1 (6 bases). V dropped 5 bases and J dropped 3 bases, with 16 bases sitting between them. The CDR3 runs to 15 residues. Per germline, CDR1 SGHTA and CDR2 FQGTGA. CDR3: CASSLNRVGYTEAFF. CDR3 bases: TGTGCCAGCAGCCTAAACAGGGTAGGGTACACTGAAGCTTTCTTT.

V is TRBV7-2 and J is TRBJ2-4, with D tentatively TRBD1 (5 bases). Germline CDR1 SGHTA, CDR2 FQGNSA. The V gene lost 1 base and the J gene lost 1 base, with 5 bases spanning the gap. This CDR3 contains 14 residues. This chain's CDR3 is CASSLDRAKNIQYF. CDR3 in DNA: TGTGCCAGCAGCTTAGACAGGGCCAAAAACATTCAGTACTTC.

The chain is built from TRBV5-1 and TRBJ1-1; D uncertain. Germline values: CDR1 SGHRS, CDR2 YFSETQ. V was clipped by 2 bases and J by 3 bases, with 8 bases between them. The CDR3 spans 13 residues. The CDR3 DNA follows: TGCGCCAGCAGCTTCTCCCGGGACACTGAAGCTTTCTTT. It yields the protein CASSFSRDTEAFF.

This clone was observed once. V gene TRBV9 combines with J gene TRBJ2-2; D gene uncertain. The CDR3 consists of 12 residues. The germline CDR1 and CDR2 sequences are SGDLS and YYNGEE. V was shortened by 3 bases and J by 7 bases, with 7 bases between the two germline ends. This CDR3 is CASSARIGELFF. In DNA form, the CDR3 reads TGTGCCAGCAGCGCTAGGATCGGGGAGCTGTTTTTT. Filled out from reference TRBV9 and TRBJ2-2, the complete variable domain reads DSGVTQTPKHLITATGQRVTLRCSPRSGDLSVYWYQQSLDQGLQFLIQYYNGEERAKGNILERFSAQQFPDLHSELNLSSLELGDSALYFCASSARIGELFFGEGSRLTVL.

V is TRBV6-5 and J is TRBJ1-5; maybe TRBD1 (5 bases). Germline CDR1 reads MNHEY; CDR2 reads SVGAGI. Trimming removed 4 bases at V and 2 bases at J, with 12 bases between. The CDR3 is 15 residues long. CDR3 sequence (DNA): TGTGCCAGCAGTTCGGCGGGGGTCGGCAATCAGCCCCAGCATTTT. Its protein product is CASSSAGVGNQPQHF.

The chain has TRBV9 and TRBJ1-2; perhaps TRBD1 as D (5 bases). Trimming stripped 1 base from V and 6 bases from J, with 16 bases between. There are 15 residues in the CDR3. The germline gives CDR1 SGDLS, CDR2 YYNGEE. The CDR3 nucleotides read TGTGCCAGCAGCGTAACCCCTGCGGGGCGGGATGGCTACACCTTC. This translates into CASSVTPAGRDGYTF.

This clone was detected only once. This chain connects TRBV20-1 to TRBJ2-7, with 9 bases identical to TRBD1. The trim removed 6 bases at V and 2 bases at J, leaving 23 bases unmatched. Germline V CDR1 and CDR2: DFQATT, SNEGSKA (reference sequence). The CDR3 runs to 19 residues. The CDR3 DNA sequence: TGCAGTGCAAGTCAACCGGGACAGGGTCCCCGAATCCAACCCTACGAGCAGTACTTC. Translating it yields CSASQPGQGPRIQPYEQYF.

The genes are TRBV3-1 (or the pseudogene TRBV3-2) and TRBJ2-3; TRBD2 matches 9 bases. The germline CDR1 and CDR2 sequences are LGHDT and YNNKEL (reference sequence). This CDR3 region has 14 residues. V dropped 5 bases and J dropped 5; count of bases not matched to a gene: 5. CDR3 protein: CASSNLAGRDTQYF. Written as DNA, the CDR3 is TGTGCCAGCAGCAACCTAGCGGGGCGAGATACGCAGTATTTT.

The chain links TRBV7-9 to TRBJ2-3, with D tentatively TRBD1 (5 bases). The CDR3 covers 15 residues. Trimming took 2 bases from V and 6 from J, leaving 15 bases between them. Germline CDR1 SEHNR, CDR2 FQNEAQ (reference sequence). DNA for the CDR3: TGTGCCAGCAGCTTAATCCGGACATTCGGCGATACGCAGTATTTT. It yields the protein CASSLIRTFGDTQYF.